These 15 T cell receptor beta chains originate from one sample sequenced in a study of T cells in tumors after PD-1 blockade. TCRdb's copy holds only in-frame clones and misses some; the assay was immunoSEQ multiplex PCR. The table has tens of thousands of clones, just under 80% seen once. Sequencing used PBMCs, obtained before anti-PD-1 treatment. Receptors were obtained from a human donor with basal cell carcinoma.

This clone was found many times. CDR3 nucleotides: TGCGCCAGCAGCCAAGATTGGGCGGGAGGGCCCTACGAGCAGTACTTC. Protein sequence: CASSQDWAGGPYEQYF. The chain has TRBV4-1 and TRBJ2-7, with TRBD2 matching 9 bases. The CDR3 extends over 16 amino acids. V trimming: 0 bases; J trimming: 2 bases; junction bases outside the gene matches: 5. Germline V CDR1 and CDR2: MGHRA, YSYEKL.

This clone was observed at least ten times. In DNA, the CDR3 is TGTGCCAGCAGACAAGAGACCCAGTACTTC. Translated, it gives CASRQETQYF. The chain joins TRBV28 to TRBJ2-5; D gene unclear. V lost 6 bases and J lost 2, with 1 base in between. This CDR3 is built from 10 residues. CDR1 and CDR2 from the germline V gene are MDHEN and SYDVKM. The full variable domain, its missing parts supplied by reference TRBV28 and TRBJ2-5, is DVKVTQSSRYLVKRTGEKVFLECVQDMDHENMFWYRQDPGLGLRLIYFSYDVKMKEKGDIPEGYSVSREKKERFSLILESASTNQTSMYLCASRQETQYFGPGTRLLVL.

In this sample, this clone turned up once. V and J are TRBV13 and TRBJ1-1; the match to TRBD1 covers 10 bases. The CDR3 has 14 residues. V shed 2 bases, J shed 4 bases, and the junction held 1 base outside the gene matches. Germline assignment: CDR1 PRHDT and CDR2 FYEKMQ (reference sequence). The CDR3 bases are TGTGCCAGCAGCTTATGGACAGGGGGCACTGAAGCTTTCTTT. This codes for CASSLWTGGTEAFF.

The chain has TRBV5-1 and TRBJ2-7, with 7 bases lining up with TRBD1. CDR3 length: 15 amino acids. The germline V gene encodes CDR1 SGHRS and CDR2 YFSETQ. V gave up 4 bases and J gave up 1 base; unmatched junction bases: 8. The CDR3 sequence is CASSLAGTDSYEQYF. Written as DNA, the CDR3 is TGCGCCAGCAGCCTGGCCGGGACAGATTCCTACGAGCAGTACTTC.

The rearrangement joins TRBV5-1 to TRBJ2-2; 10 bases map to TRBD2. Per the germline V gene, CDR1 is SGHRS and CDR2 is YFSETQ. The CDR3 runs 14 residues. With V trimmed by 4 bases and J by 11 bases, 8 bases remained unmatched. The CDR3 here is CASSLEKRGGELFF. CDR3 sequence (DNA): TGCGCCAGCAGCCTCGAGAAGCGGGGGGGCGAGCTGTTTTTT.

The chain has TRBV28 and TRBJ1-6; 7 bases match TRBD1. CDR1 is MDHEN, CDR2 SYDVKM, per germline. The CDR3 length is 14 residues. The J segment lost 6 bases and the V segment lost 6 bases, leaving 5 bases of the junction unmatched. CDR3 in DNA: TGTGCCAGCAGGATCGACAGGGTTAATTCACCCCTCCACTTT. Translation: CASRIDRVNSPLHF.

The rearrangement joins TRBV5-6 to TRBJ1-5, with D maybe TRBD1 (6 bases). Deletions cut 6 bases from V and 8 bases from J, with 18 bases between. The germline V gene encodes CDR1 SGHDT and CDR2 YYEEEE. This CDR3 is built from 14 residues. CDR3: CASTIGGGSKPQHF. The CDR3 DNA sequence: TGTGCCAGCACAATAGGGGGGGGCTCAAAGCCCCAGCATTTT.

The V and J genes are TRBV21-1 and TRBJ1-4; the table gives TRBD1 as D, unverified against the DNA. TRBV21-1 is reported as a pseudogene. The CDR3 consists of 15 residues. CDR3 sequence: CASSSKRGTNEKLFF. The CDR3 DNA is TGTGCCAGCAGCTCCAAAAGGGGAACTAATGAAAAACTGTTTTTT.

V is TRBV7-2 and J is TRBJ1-2; no clear D gene. V lost 1 base and J lost 2, with 17 bases in between. This CDR3 comprises 17 residues. Per germline, CDR1 SGHTA and CDR2 FQGNSA. The CDR3 nucleotides read TGTGCCAGCAGCTTAGGTGGCAGGAGAGAGTCAAACTATGGCTACACCTTC. It specifies CASSLGGRRESNYGYTF.

In its sample, this clone was seen a few times. The chain is built from TRBV27 and TRBJ2-7; the match to TRBD1 covers 7 bases. In germline, CDR1 is MNHEY, CDR2 SMNVEV (reference sequence). There are 13 residues in the CDR3. V trimming: 5 bases; J trimming: 1 base; junction bases outside the gene matches: 2. The CDR3 loop is CASSVTGSYEQYF. The CDR3, as DNA: TGTGCCAGCAGTGTGACAGGGTCCTACGAGCAGTACTTC.

The chain combines TRBV24-1 with TRBJ2-3; D uncertain. This CDR3 region has 13 residues. CDR1 KGHDR and CDR2 SFDVKD come from the germline V gene. Between the trimmed V and J ends, which lost 6 bases and 1 base, there was a span of 7 bases. CDR3 in amino acids: CATSPGGTDTQYF. CDR3 sequence (DNA): TGTGCCACCAGTCCCGGTGGCACAGATACGCAGTATTTT.

The rearrangement links TRBV6-4 to TRBJ2-6; 8 bases align to TRBD1. The CDR3 runs to 17 residues. Trimming at V came to 4 bases and at J to 0 bases, leaving 5 bases not matched to a gene. The germline CDR1 and CDR2 sequences are MRHNA and SNTAGT. This chain's CDR3 is CASSVGTGRSGANVLTF. CDR3 sequence (DNA): TGTGCCAGCAGTGTCGGGACAGGCCGCTCTGGGGCCAACGTCCTGACTTTC.

The genes are TRBV2 and TRBJ2-2, with 8 bases matching TRBD2. The trim removed 5 bases at V and 6 bases at J, leaving 5 bases unmatched. The CDR3 is 14 residues long. The germline CDR1 and CDR2 sequences are SNHLY and FYNNEI. The CDR3 sequence: CASSRGLEAGELFF. DNA for the CDR3: TGTGCCAGCAGTCGGGGACTAGAGGCCGGGGAGCTGTTTTTT.

The J gene is TRBJ1-2, the V gene TRBV6-5; D is unclear. Trimming took 0 bases from V and 2 from J, leaving 7 bases between them. The germline V gene has CDR1 MNHEY and CDR2 SVGAGI. This CDR3 has 14 residues. In nucleotides, the CDR3 is TGTGCCAGCAGTTACTCGAGCGGGAACTATGGCTACACCTTC. Translating gives CASSYSSGNYGYTF.

This chain connects TRBV27 to TRBJ2-1; 10 bases align to TRBD2. Germline CDR1 is MNHEY and CDR2 is SMNVEV (reference sequence). The CDR3 is 16 amino acids. The junction had 10 bases not matched to a gene; V was cut back by 5 bases and J by 6 bases. For the CDR3, the DNA is TGTGCCAGCAGTCCCTCTAGCGGGAGTAGGGGCAATGAGCAGTTCTTC. It encodes CASSPSSGSRGNEQFF.